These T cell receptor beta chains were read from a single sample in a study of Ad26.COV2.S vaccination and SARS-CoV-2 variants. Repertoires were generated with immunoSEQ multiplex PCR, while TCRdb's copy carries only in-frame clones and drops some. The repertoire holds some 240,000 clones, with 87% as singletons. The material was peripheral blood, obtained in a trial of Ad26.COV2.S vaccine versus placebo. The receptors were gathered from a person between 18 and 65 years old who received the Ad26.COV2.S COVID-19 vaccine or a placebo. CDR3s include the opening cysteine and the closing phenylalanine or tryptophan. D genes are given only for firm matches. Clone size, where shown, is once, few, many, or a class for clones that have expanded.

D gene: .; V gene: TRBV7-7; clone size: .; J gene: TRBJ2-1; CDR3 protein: CASSPTWTGRGEQFF
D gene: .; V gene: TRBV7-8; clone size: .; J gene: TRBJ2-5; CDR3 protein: CASSSAFRDGQETQYF
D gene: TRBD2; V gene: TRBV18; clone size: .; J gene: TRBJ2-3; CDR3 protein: CASSPTLAGGTDTQYF
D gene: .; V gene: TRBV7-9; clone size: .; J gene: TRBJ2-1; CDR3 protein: CASSLLGRGWREQFF
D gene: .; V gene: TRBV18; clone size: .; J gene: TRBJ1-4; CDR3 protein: CASSPQGGATNEKLFF
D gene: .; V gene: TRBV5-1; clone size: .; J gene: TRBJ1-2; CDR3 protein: CASSDSQGRGYTF
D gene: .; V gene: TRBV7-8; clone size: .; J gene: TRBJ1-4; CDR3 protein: CASSLLREGGEKLFF
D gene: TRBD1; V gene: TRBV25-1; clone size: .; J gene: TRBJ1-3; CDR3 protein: CASTLGTGLGNTIYF
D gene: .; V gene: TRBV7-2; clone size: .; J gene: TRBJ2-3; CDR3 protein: CASSPGSATDTQYF
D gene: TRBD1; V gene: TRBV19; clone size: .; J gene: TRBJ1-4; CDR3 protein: CASSIDDGTVGEKLFF
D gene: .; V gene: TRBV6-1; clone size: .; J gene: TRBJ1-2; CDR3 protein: CASSEASRRSERHGYTF
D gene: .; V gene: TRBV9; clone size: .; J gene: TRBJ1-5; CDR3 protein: CASSRTAHNQPQHF
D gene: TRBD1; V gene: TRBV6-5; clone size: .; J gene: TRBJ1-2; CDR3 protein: CASSYDKTGGAYGYTF
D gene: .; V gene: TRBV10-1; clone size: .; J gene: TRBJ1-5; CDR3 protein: CASSESLEFSNQPQHF
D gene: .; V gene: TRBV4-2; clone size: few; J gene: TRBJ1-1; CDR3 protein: CASSLPKGNEAFF
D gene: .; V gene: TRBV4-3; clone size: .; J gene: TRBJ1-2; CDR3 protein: CASSQEGAGRNYGYTF